The following is a TCR beta chain sequence with its context. The data are from a study of T cells expressing NK-cell markers. From its re-call of the 5' RACE reads, TCRdb lists each CDR3 protein once, without DNA. This table holds some 410,000 distinct CDR3 sequences. The CDR3 loop spans 16 amino acids. CDR1 and CDR2 from the germline V gene are MDHEN and SYDVKM. The sequence came from a woman aged 18 to 75 in good health. V usage is TRBV28 and J usage is TRBJ1-6. The sample taken for sequencing was blood T cells: a sorted CD56 or NKG2C T cell subset, CD4+ or CD8+ T cells, or bulk PBMC T cells (not recorded which). The CDR3 sequence is CASSSPTETFNSPLHF.